The TCR beta chain under discussion was sequenced for a study of blood T cell repertoires in COVID-19. The method was immunoSEQ multiplex PCR; TCRdb's version includes in-frame clones alone and lacks a portion of them. This sample has around 300,000 clones; around 90% occur once, and the top ten carry about 1.7%. Germline V gene lookup returns CDR1 MNHEY and CDR2 SVGEGT. The V end lost 4 bases, the J end lost 3 bases, and 10 bases lay between the germline ends. The CDR3 is made up of 14 amino acids. The rearrangement joins TRBV6-2 or TRBV6-3 to TRBJ1-5; a weak D match, TRBD1 (5 bases). Sample: PBMCs or T cells enriched from blood (not recorded which). The sequence derives from a woman aged 40 to 49 who had recovered from COVID-19. The chain's CDR3 is CASSLRQINQPQHF. The CDR3 region has the DNA TGTGCCAGCAGTTTGCGACAGATCAATCAGCCCCAGCATTTT.